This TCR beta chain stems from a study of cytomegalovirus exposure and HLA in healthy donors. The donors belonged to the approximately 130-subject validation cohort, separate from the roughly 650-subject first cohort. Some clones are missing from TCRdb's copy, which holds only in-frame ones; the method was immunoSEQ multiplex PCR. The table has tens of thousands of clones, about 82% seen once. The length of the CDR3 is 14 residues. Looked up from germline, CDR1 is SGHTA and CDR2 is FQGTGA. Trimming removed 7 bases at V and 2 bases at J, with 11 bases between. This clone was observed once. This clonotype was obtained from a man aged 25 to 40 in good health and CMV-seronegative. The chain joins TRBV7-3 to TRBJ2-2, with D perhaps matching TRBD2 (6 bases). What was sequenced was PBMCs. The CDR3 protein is CASKRDSNTGELFF. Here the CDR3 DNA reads TGTGCCAGCAAAAGGGACTCCAACACCGGGGAGCTGTTTTTT.